Described below is a single T cell receptor (beta chain) sequence and its context. This record belongs to a study of blood T cell repertoires in COVID-19. Adults between roughly 18 and 95 years of age took part from 20 to 25 US areas. The assay was immunoSEQ multiplex PCR, and TCRdb's table has in-frame clones only and misses some. The table lists about 200,000 clones, about 86% of them singletons. The CDR3 extends over 15 amino acids. Germline CDR1 is LGHNA and CDR2 is YNFKEQ. V trimming: 5 bases; J trimming: 5 bases; junction bases outside the gene matches: 10. The sequenced sample consisted of PBMCs or T cells enriched from blood (not recorded which). The J gene is TRBJ2-7, the V gene TRBV4-2; 9 bases are shared with TRBD1. This clonotype was sampled from a woman aged 40-49 years with acute COVID-19. CDR3 protein: CASSFTGTGYNEQYF. The CDR3 nucleotides read TGTGCCAGCAGCTTCACCGGGACAGGGTACAACGAGCAGTACTTC.